The T cell receptor (beta chain) described here comes from a study of T-cell reconstitution after alpha-beta-depleted transplantation in children. Unique molecular identifiers tagged the TCRbeta library. TCRdb reprocessed the PCR reads with MiXCR, giving one entry per CDR3 protein. In the table there are roughly 350,000 distinct CDR3 sequences, about 9.4% of which are singletons. The CDR3 consists of 16 residues. V gave up 10 bases and J gave up 0 bases; unmatched junction bases: 10. Germline loops: CDR1 MGHRA, CDR2 YSYEKL. This clonotype was sampled from a human donor who donated a stem cell graft to a child with acute lymphoblastic leukemia. Specimen: PBMCs from the stem cell graft donor, collected from the stem cell graft. The J gene is TRBJ2-3, the V gene TRBV4-1, with 10 bases matching TRBD2. CDR3 DNA sequence: TGCGCCACCGGACTAGCGGAAGGTCCTAGCACAGATACGCAGTATTTT. As protein: CATGLAEGPSTDTQYF.